This TCR beta chain comes out of a study of control samples from healthy donors and cancer patients. This clone turned up a few times. Data came from immunoSEQ multiplex PCR; TCRdb stores just in-frame clones and leaves some out. Here the sample spans tens of thousands of clones, 84% being singletons. V lost 6 bases and J 0 bases, leaving 16 bases between the germline ends. Germline-derived CDR1 and CDR2 are SGHRS and YFSETQ. The CDR3 sequence is 16 residues long. The clonotype comes from a woman between 45 and 65 years old with lung cancer. The chain joins TRBV5-1 to TRBJ2-1; D gene uncertain. Sequenced material: PBMCs. CDR3 DNA sequence: TGCGCCAGCAACCCCCAGGCGTTCAGCTCCTACAATGAGCAGTTCTTC. Residues: CASNPQAFSSYNEQFF.